This T cell receptor beta chain appears in the sequencing data of a study of CD4 T cells in relation to SARS-CoV-2 and coronaviruses. Overall study findings and caveats: No crossreactivity against non-spike viral proteins was tested here.

The table lists this clone with a few counts. The antigen is undetermined. Here immunoSEQ multiplex PCR was the method, and the copy in TCRdb shows in-frame clones only, minus some. The sample has some 60,000 clones, under 95% seen once. Specimen: naive CD4+ T cells from PBMCs. Subset described: naive CD4+ T cells isolated by negative enrichment. This clonotype was sampled from an adult with COVID-19.

The CDR3 is CAISITGDTEAFF. Written as DNA, the CDR3 is TGTGCCATCAGTATAACAGGGGACACTGAAGCTTTCTTT. V and J are TRBV10-3 and TRBJ1-1, with 7 bases matching TRBD1. This CDR3 is 13 amino acids long. CDR1 and CDR2 from the germline V gene are ENHRY and SYGVKD. Unmatched junction bases numbered 3, after V lost 5 bases and J lost 3 bases.